The clone carrying this TCR beta chain was detected ten times or more. The antigen is unknown. These data originate in a study of CD8 T cells in ankylosing spondylitis. Study outcomes and limitations: Blood from ankylosing spondylitis patients appeared to carry a characteristic eight-variant TCR beta motif. Reactive arthritis synovial fluid and blood previously showed some of these motif variants.

TCRdb called the 5' RACE reads again in MiXCR, with one record for every CDR3 protein. The profile shows approximately 500,000 distinct CDR3 sequences, 10% to 15% of them singletons. In germline, CDR1 is SQVTM, CDR2 ANQGSEA. With 4 bases clipped from V and 0 bases from J, the junction kept 2 bases outside the gene matches. This CDR3 is 14 amino acids long. The V gene is TRBV29-1, the J gene TRBJ2-7; 11 positions agree with TRBD2. This clonotype was sampled from a male donor with ankylosing spondylitis. Sequencing was performed on blood, either unsorted or a sorted T cell fraction (not recorded which). The CDR3 nucleotides are TGCAGCGTTGTTGGGACTAGCGGCTCCTACGAGCAGTACGTC. This sequence encodes CSVVGTSGSYEQYV.